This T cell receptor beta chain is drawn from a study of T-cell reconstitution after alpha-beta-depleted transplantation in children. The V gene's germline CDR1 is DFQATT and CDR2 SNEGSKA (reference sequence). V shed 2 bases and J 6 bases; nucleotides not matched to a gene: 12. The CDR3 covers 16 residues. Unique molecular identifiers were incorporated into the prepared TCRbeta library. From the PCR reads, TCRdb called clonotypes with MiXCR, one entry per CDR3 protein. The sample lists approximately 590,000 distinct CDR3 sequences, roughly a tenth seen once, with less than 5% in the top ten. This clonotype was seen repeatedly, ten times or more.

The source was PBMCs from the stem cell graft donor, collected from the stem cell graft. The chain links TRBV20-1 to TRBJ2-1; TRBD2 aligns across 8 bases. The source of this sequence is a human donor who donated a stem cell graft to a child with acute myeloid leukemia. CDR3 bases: TGCAGTGCTAGATCGACACCTAGCGGGTTCTCCAATGAGCAGTTCTTC. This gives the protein CSARSTPSGFSNEQFF.